The 21 T cell receptor beta chains below were found in one sample sequenced in a study of shared clonotypes between healthy human individuals. Profiled with immunoSEQ multiplex PCR; TCRdb holds only in-frame clones, not every one. The sample holds about 820,000 clones, 90% to 95% seen once. Positive CCR7 selection of CD45RO-negative cells yielded the naive CD8 cells, and terminally differentiated effector memory CD45RA+ cells were excluded. Sequencing used naive CD8+ T cells sorted from blood. The receptor source for this set is a man aged 25-45 years in good health.

This clone was observed a few times. This sample includes further DNA sequences coding for the same CDR3. The CDR3 coding sequence is TGCGCCAGCAGCCAAGGTAGCAATCAGCCCCAGCATTTT. Translated: CASSQGSNQPQHF. The chain joins TRBV4-1 to TRBJ1-5; D is undetermined. Trimming removed 1 base at V and 0 bases at J, with 1 base between. CDR3 length: 13 residues. Per the germline V gene, CDR1 is MGHRA and CDR2 is YSYEKL.

As to this clone: Distinct nucleotide sequences in the sample also encode this CDR3. J is TRBJ2-7 and V is TRBV27; TRBD2 agrees at 11 bases. Trimming cost V 6 bases and J 0 bases; bases outside gene matches: 4. The CDR3 contains 15 residues. Looked up from germline, CDR1 is MNHEY and CDR2 is SMNVEV (reference sequence). This CDR3 reads CASSPTSGSSYEQYF. The CDR3 bases are TGTGCCAGCAGCCCAACTAGCGGGAGCTCCTACGAGCAGTACTTC.

This chain connects TRBV5-1 to TRBJ2-7; D remains unclear. V was pared by 3 bases and J by 4 bases, with 17 bases between. The CDR3 is 15 residues long. CDR1 is SGHRS and CDR2 is YFSETQ in the germline V gene. CDR3 sequence (DNA): TGCGCCAGCAGCTCTGAATCGTTTGCAGATTACGAGCAGTACTTC. Translated, it gives CASSSESFADYEQYF.

The V and J genes are TRBV30 and TRBJ2-7, with a possible D match to TRBD2 (5 bases). V was clipped by 1 base and J by 2 bases, with 15 bases between them. The germline V gene encodes CDR1 GTSNPN and CDR2 SVGIG (reference sequence). CDR3 size: 15 residues. CDR3 loop: CAWSDRGRGPYEQYF. The CDR3 DNA reads TGTGCCTGGAGTGACCGGGGAAGAGGACCCTACGAGCAGTACTTC.

The chain employs TRBV7-9 and TRBJ2-7; TRBD2 matches at 9 bases. Germline CDR1 reads SEHNR; CDR2 reads FQNEAQ (reference sequence). The CDR3 is 17 residues long. V shed 4 bases and J 3 bases; nucleotides not matched to a gene: 13. Here the CDR3 reads CASSSEKSGTSFYEQYF. CDR3 nucleotide sequence: TGTGCCAGCAGCTCAGAAAAGTCCGGGACTAGCTTCTACGAGCAGTACTTC. The full variable domain, rest sourced from reference TRBV7-9 and TRBJ2-7, is DTGVSQNPRHKITKRGQNVTFRCDPISEHNRLYWYRQTLGQGPEFLTYFQNEAQLEKSRLLSDRFSAERPKGSFSTLEIQRTEQGDSAMYLCASSSEKSGTSFYEQYFGPGTRLTVT.

This clone appeared a few times. The chain carries TRBV28 and TRBJ1-5, with 9 bases identical to TRBD1. The CDR3 has 14 residues. The V gene end was trimmed by 4 bases and the J gene end by 4 bases; junction bases not matched to a gene: 2. Germline V lookup: CDR1 MDHEN, CDR2 SYDVKM. CDR3 bases: TGTGCCAGCAGTTCCGGACAGGGGAATCAGCCCCAGCATTTT. It specifies CASSSGQGNQPQHF.

V and J are TRBV7-8 and TRBJ2-7, with a tentative D call TRBD2 (5 bases). V lost 2 bases to trimming and J lost 0 bases, with 11 bases between them. This CDR3 contains 15 residues. From germline, CDR1 is SGHVS and CDR2 FQNEAQ. This chain's CDR3 is CASSLWAGNSYEQYF. DNA for the CDR3: TGTGCCAGCAGCTTATGGGCGGGCAACTCCTACGAGCAGTACTTC.

This clone was seen once. CDR3 in DNA: TGTGCCAGCAGCAGGACAGGGGGAAACACCATATATTTT. This gives the protein CASSRTGGNTIYF. The chain carries TRBV14 and TRBJ1-3; 8 bases are a match to TRBD1. This CDR3 is 13 amino acids long. Germline V gene data show CDR1 as SGHDN and CDR2 as FVKESK. J was trimmed by 4 bases and V by 5 bases; bases with no gene match: 1.

CDR3 coding DNA: TGTGCCAGCGGGGACCAATCCTACGAGCAGTACTTC. Encoded protein: CASGDQSYEQYF. The chain employs TRBV27 and TRBJ2-7; D possibly uses TRBD1 or TRBD2 (5 bases each). This CDR3 contains 12 residues. The V end lost 8 bases, the J end lost 1 base, and 9 bases lay between the germline ends. CDR1 and CDR2 from the germline V gene are MNHEY and SMNVEV (reference sequence).

This clone was observed once. V usage is TRBV19 and J usage is TRBJ2-1; 7 nucleotides line up with TRBD2. Germline CDR1 is LNHDA and CDR2 is SQIVND (reference sequence). The CDR3 contains 16 residues. J lost 0 bases, V lost 3 bases, and 5 bases had no gene match. As DNA, the CDR3 is TGTGCCAGTAGTATCGCTAGCGGTAGCTCCTACAATGAGCAGTTCTTC. It yields the protein CASSIASGSSYNEQFF.

The V call is TRBV7-8, the J call TRBJ2-7, with D maybe TRBD1 (5 bases). The CDR3 loop spans 13 amino acids. V lost 4 bases and J 2 bases, leaving 9 bases between the germline ends. Germline-derived CDR1 and CDR2 are SGHVS and FQNEAQ. The CDR3 region is CASSSRTPYEQYF. As DNA, the CDR3 is TGTGCCAGCAGCTCCCGGACACCCTACGAGCAGTACTTC.

The chain has TRBV14 and TRBJ2-5; no clear D gene. Between the trimmed V and J ends, which lost 1 base and 2 bases, there was a span of 11 bases. The CDR3 is made up of 15 amino acids. Germline V gene data show CDR1 as SGHDN and CDR2 as FVKESK. CDR3: CASSQGLGPQETQYF. CDR3 DNA sequence: TGTGCCAGCAGCCAAGGTTTAGGCCCTCAAGAGACCCAGTACTTC. Filled out from reference TRBV14 and TRBJ2-5, the complete variable domain reads EAGVTQFPSHSVIEKGQTVTLRCDPISGHDNLYWYRRVMGKEIKFLLHFVKESKQDESGMPNNRFLAERTGGTYSTLKVQPAELEDSGVYFCASSQGLGPQETQYFGPGTRLLVL.

The rearrangement links TRBV27 to TRBJ2-1; D perhaps matches TRBD2 (6 bases). From germline, CDR1 is MNHEY and CDR2 SMNVEV (reference sequence). The CDR3 is 11 residues long. Trimming shortened V by 3 bases and J by 12 bases, and 9 bases separated the two germline ends. The CDR3 region is CASSFQRVQFF. The CDR3 DNA is TGTGCCAGCAGTTTCCAGCGGGTGCAGTTCTTC.

Concerning this clone itself: At the DNA level, this CDR3 is encoded by other sequences in the same sample as well. The chain combines TRBV14 with TRBJ2-7; D uncertain. The CDR3 has 13 residues. V lost 1 base to trimming and J lost 3 bases, with 7 bases between them. From germline, CDR1 is SGHDN and CDR2 FVKESK. Here the CDR3 reads CASSQVPVYEQYF. The CDR3 DNA is TGTGCCAGCAGCCAAGTCCCGGTCTACGAGCAGTACTTC.

A note on this clone: Germline and junction disagree at one end, which may indicate a read error. As DNA, the CDR3 is TGTGCTAGCAGCCTCGGACTAGCGCGGTACAATGAGCAGTTCTTC. Protein: CASSLGLARYNEQFF. The chain joins TRBV7-7 to TRBJ2-1; 9 bases are a match to TRBD2. Germline CDR1 reads SSHAT; CDR2 reads FNYEAQ (reference sequence). CDR3 size: 15 residues.

This chain uses TRBV11-2 with TRBJ1-1; D unresolved. CDR1 and CDR2 (germline): SGHAT, FQNNGV. This CDR3 region has 12 residues. V shed 5 bases and J shed 8 bases, with 12 bases lying between them. The chain's CDR3 is CASSRAGVEAFF. The CDR3 nucleotides are TGTGCCAGCAGCCGGGCGGGAGTCGAAGCTTTCTTT.

This chain links TRBV5-4 with TRBJ2-1; 7 bases are a match to TRBD2. J lost 0 bases, V lost 5 bases, and 5 bases had no gene match. The germline V gene encodes CDR1 SGHNT and CDR2 YYREEE (reference sequence). The CDR3 covers 15 residues. CDR3 nucleotide sequence: TGTGCCAGCAGTCCGGAGCGGGACTCCTACAATGAGCAGTTCTTC. Translation: CASSPERDSYNEQFF.

The chain combines TRBV25-1 with TRBJ2-3, with 8 bases lining up with TRBD2. This CDR3 region has 15 residues. Per the germline V gene, CDR1 is MGHDK and CDR2 is SYGVNS. Unmatched junction bases numbered 5, after V lost 3 bases and J lost 3 bases. The CDR3 spells CASSDSREGTDTQYF. The CDR3 DNA is TGTGCCAGCAGTGACTCCCGGGAGGGGACAGATACGCAGTATTTT.

This clone was recorded only once. The CDR3 is CASKEGGPEAFF. Here the CDR3 DNA reads TGTGCCAGTAAAGAGGGAGGTCCTGAAGCTTTCTTT. The rearrangement uses TRBV2 and TRBJ1-1; D is ambiguous. Germline CDR1 is SNHLY and CDR2 is FYNNEI. Trimming removed 9 bases from V and 6 bases from J, with 14 bases in between. The length of the CDR3 is 12 residues.

The genes are TRBV4-1 and TRBJ1-2, with D possibly being TRBD1 (5 bases). Germline loops: CDR1 MGHRA, CDR2 YSYEKL. The CDR3 is 16 residues long. V lost 1 base to trimming and J lost 3 bases, with 15 bases between them. The CDR3 coding sequence is TGCGCCAGCAGCCAAGGCCCCGACGGGGGACACTATGGCTACACCTTC. Translating gives CASSQGPDGGHYGYTF.

This clone has a single count. The rearrangement links TRBV29-1 to TRBJ2-7; unclear D gene. Looked up from germline, CDR1 is SQVTM and CDR2 is ANQGSEA. This CDR3 comprises 13 residues. V lost 5 bases to trimming and J lost 2 bases, with 13 bases between them. The chain's CDR3 is CSVNAYDTYEQYF. CDR3 in DNA: TGCAGCGTTAACGCCTACGATACCTACGAGCAGTACTTC.